Listed below are T cell receptor beta chains from one sample, sequenced in a study of cytomegalovirus exposure and HLA in healthy donors. Produced via immunoSEQ multiplex PCR; TCRdb's table is partial and in-frame only. Of tens of thousands of clones in the sample, around 75% are singletons; the top ten hold over 12%. Specimen: PBMCs. The receptors were sampled from a woman aged 40 to 50 in good health and CMV-seropositive. The CDR3 runs from the conserved cysteine through the conserved F or W. The order of the fields is clone size, V gene, J gene, D gene, CDR3 DNA, CDR3 protein. The D gene is left open where the match is weak. Clone size is stated in some rows and not others, as once, few, many or a class when expanded.

NA,TRBV6-1,TRBJ2-1,NA,TGTGCCAGCACCCTCTGGGGGGAGGCATACAATGAGCAGTTCTTC,CASTLWGEAYNEQFF
NA,TRBV5-4,TRBJ1-1,TRBD1,TGTGCCAGCAGCTACCCGGGACAGGGGGGGACTGAAGCTTTCTTT,CASSYPGQGGTEAFF
NA,TRBV19,TRBJ2-1,TRBD2,TGTGCCAGTAGTCCCCTTCGGGCTAGCGGTAGAAATGAGCAGTTCTTC,CASSPLRASGRNEQFF
NA,TRBV7-3,TRBJ2-7,NA,TGTGCCAGCAGCTTAAGGGGGGGCGGGCCCTACGAGCAGTACTTC,CASSLRGGGPYEQYF
NA,TRBV6-5,TRBJ1-3,NA,TGTGCCAGCAGTCGCTGGACAGAGGACACCATATATTTT,CASSRWTEDTIYF
NA,TRBV30,TRBJ1-6,TRBD1,TGTGCCTGGGGCGACAGGGTCGGTTCACCCCTCCACTTT,CAWGDRVGSPLHF
once,TRBV19,TRBJ1-5,NA,TGTGCCAGTAGTTCAACTACCGCTAGCAATCAGCCCCAGCATTTT,CASSSTTASNQPQHF
once,TRBV19,TRBJ1-5,NA,TGTGCCAGTAGTATACAGGGCAACAATCAGCCCCAGCATTTT,CASSIQGNNQPQHF
NA,TRBV9,TRBJ2-7,NA,TGTGCCAGCAGCGAGCCAGGGTCCTACGAGCAGTACTTC,CASSEPGSYEQYF
few,TRBV16,TRBJ1-1,NA,TGTGCCAGCAGCCGCCAATCCCCAGGGGCCGGGACTGAAGCTTTCTTT,CASSRQSPGAGTEAFF
NA,TRBV19,TRBJ1-2,TRBD1,TGTGCCAGTAAAAGAACTGGACAGGGGGCATATGGTGGCTACACCTTC,CASKRTGQGAYGGYTF
NA,TRBV25-1,TRBJ1-5,NA,TGTGCCAGCAGTGAACAGGGAGGCTACGGTCAGCCCCAGCATTTT,CASSEQGGYGQPQHF
NA,TRBV18,TRBJ2-1,TRBD2,TGTGCCAGCTCACGGAGCGGGGGGGCCGGGTATGAGCAGTTCTTC,CASSRSGGAGYEQFF
NA,TRBV2,TRBJ1-1,NA,TGTGCCAGCAGTGTGGACACCCTGAGCACTGAAGCTTTCTTT,CASSVDTLSTEAFF
NA,TRBV2,TRBJ1-3,NA,TGTGCCAGCAGTAAAGAGGGGTTCTCTGGAAACACCATATATTTT,CASSKEGFSGNTIYF
NA,TRBV10-3,TRBJ2-1,NA,TGTGCCGCGGGAACAGACGGGTTGAGCAATGAGCAGTTCTTC,CAAGTDGLSNEQFF
NA,TRBV7-8,TRBJ2-2,TRBD1,TGTGCCAGCAGCCCTGGACAGGGGTTTCTGGAGATCAACACCGGGGAGCTGTTTTTT,CASSPGQGFLEINTGELFF
NA,TRBV5-4,TRBJ2-2,NA,TGTGCCAGCAGCCATGACACCGGGGAGCTGTTTTTT,CASSHDTGELFF
NA,TRBV6-5,TRBJ1-2,TRBD1,TGTGCCACCAAGGGCCAGGGGGACTATGGCTACACCTTC,CATKGQGDYGYTF
NA,TRBV7-8,TRBJ2-7,TRBD2,TGTGCCAGCAGCTTAGCACTAGCGGGAGGGGCCAGCTACGAGCAGTACTTC,CASSLALAGGASYEQYF
NA,TRBV28,TRBJ2-7,TRBD2,TGTGCCAGCAAGAAGCCGACTAGCGAGTACGAGCAGTACTTC,CASKKPTSEYEQYF
few,TRBV6-5,TRBJ2-3,NA,TGTGCCAGCAGCAGGCGGGGTTATGGCACAGATACGCAGTATTTT,CASSRRGYGTDTQYF
NA,TRBV18,TRBJ1-3,NA,TGTGCCAGCTCAGCAGGGATCTCTGGAAACACCATATATTTT,CASSAGISGNTIYF
NA,TRBV12-5,TRBJ1-6,NA,TGTGCTAGTGGTTTCCCATATTCACCCCTCCACTTT,CASGFPYSPLHF
NA,TRBV9,TRBJ2-3,NA,TGTGCCAGCGCCGGAGGTGGAAGCACAGATACGCAGTATTTT,CASAGGGSTDTQYF
NA,TRBV11-3,TRBJ1-1,TRBD1,TGTGCCAGCAGCTCCCCCTTGAGGGGGCAATTTTTAGGAGCTTTCTTT,CASSSPLRGQFLGAFF
few,TRBV27,TRBJ2-7,TRBD1,TGTGCCAGCAGTCCGTCCGGGACAGGGTCGCAGCGCCCTAGCTACGAGCAGTACTTC,CASSPSGTGSQRPSYEQYF
NA,TRBV5-1,TRBJ1-2,TRBD1,TGCGCCAGCAGCTTGGCAGGGGGCAGGGGCTACACCTTC,CASSLAGGRGYTF